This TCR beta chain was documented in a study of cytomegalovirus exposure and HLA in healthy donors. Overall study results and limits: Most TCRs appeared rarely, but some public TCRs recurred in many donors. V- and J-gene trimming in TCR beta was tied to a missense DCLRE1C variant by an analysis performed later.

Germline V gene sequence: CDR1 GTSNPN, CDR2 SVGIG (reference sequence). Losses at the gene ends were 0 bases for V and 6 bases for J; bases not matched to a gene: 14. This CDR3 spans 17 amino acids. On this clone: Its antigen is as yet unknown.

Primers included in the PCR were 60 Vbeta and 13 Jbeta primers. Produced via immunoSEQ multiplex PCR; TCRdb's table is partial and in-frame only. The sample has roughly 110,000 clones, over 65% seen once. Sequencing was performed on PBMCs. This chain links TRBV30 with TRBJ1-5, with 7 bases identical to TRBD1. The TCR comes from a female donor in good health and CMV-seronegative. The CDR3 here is CAWSVSRQGIGSQPQHF. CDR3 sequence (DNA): TGTGCCTGGAGTGTCTCCAGACAGGGAATAGGGAGTCAGCCCCAGCATTTT.